The present T cell receptor beta chain was sequenced within a study of Ad26.COV2.S vaccination and SARS-CoV-2 variants. Looking at the study overall: Participants got Ad26.COV2.S intramuscularly, once or twice 56 days apart. Overall study findings and caveats: Breadth, reportedly substantial, characterized the spike-specific CD8+ and CD4+ T cell responses after vaccination.

CDR3 length equals 15 residues. Per the germline V gene, CDR1 is SGDLS and CDR2 is YYNGEE. V trimming: 4 bases; J trimming: 6 bases; junction bases outside the gene matches: 2. A remark on this clone: Its antigen is not known.

The treatment here: around 19 received Ad26.COV2.S at low or high dose, single or two shots; about 5 received placebo; per-sample allocation not given. Samples analyzed were those drawn on day 63 after the first vaccine or placebo injection. An adult of 18-55 years in Boston served as donor. The repertoire was sequenced with immunoSEQ multiplex PCR; TCRdb's copy has only in-frame clones and lacks some. The sample comprises 300,000 to 400,000 clones, roughly 84% of which are singletons, and roughly 3.3% rests with the top ten. The chain is built from TRBV9 and TRBJ2-1, with 15 positions matching TRBD2. The sample was peripheral blood, taken in a trial of Ad26.COV2.S vaccine versus placebo. The origin of this receptor is a person between 18 and 65 years old who received the Ad26.COV2.S COVID-19 vaccine or a placebo. The CDR3 loop is CASSRTSGGANEQFF. The CDR3 DNA sequence: TGTGCCAGCAGCAGGACTAGCGGGGGGGCCAATGAGCAGTTCTTC.